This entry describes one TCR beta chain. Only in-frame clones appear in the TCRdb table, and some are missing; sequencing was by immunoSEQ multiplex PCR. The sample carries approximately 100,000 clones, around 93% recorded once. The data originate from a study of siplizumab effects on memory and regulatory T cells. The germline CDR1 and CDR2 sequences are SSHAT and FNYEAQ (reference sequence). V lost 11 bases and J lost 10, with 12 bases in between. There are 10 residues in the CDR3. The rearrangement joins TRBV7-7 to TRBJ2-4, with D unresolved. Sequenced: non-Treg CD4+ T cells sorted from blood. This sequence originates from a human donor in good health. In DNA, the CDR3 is TGTGCCCGGCATGAAGGAATTCAGTACTTC. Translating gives CARHEGIQYF.